The 20 T cell receptor beta chains reported below all come from one sample, sequenced in a study of blood T cell repertoires in COVID-19. Assay used: immunoSEQ multiplex PCR; TCRdb lists only in-frame clones, some missing. The sample records 200,000 to 250,000 clones, about 90% being singletons. Sequenced: peripheral blood. Source of these receptors: a man aged 18 to 29 with active or convalescent COVID-19.

This chain links TRBV7-2 with TRBJ2-7; 9 bases match TRBD2. Germline V gives CDR1 SGHTA, CDR2 FQGNSA. The V gene end was trimmed by 5 bases and the J gene end by 6 bases; junction bases not matched to a gene: 11. CDR3 size: 15 residues. The CDR3 DNA reads as TGTGCCAGCAGCCCGAGTAGCGGGAGAGGTGTCGAGCAGTACTTC. The encoded protein is CASSPSSGRGVEQYF. Looking up the rest from reference TRBV7-2 and TRBJ2-7 gives the full variable domain: GAGVSQSPSNKVTEKGKDVELRCDPISGHTALYWYRQSLGQGLEFLIYFQGNSAPDKSGLPSDRFSAERTGGSVSTLTIQRTQQEDSAVYLCASSPSSGRGVEQYFGPGTRLTVT.

The chain links TRBV9 to TRBJ2-1, with TRBD2 matching over 13 bases. V lost 4 bases, J lost 3 bases, and 4 bases stayed unmatched. This CDR3 spans 16 amino acids. Germline values: CDR1 SGDLS, CDR2 YYNGEE. In DNA form, the CDR3 reads TGTGCCAGCAGCCCACTAGCGGGAGGGAACTACAATGAGCAGTTCTTC. Translated: CASSPLAGGNYNEQFF.

The chain recombines TRBV27 with TRBJ2-1; 10 bases fit TRBD1. The trim removed 5 bases at V and 6 bases at J, leaving 7 bases unmatched. CDR1 is MNHEY, CDR2 SMNVEV, per germline (reference sequence). CDR3 length: 15 amino acids. CDR3 nucleotide sequence: TGTGCCAGCAGTGTCGGGACAGGGGCGTTCAATGAGCAGTTCTTC. It translates to CASSVGTGAFNEQFF.

The rearrangement uses TRBV19 and TRBJ2-5; a possible D gene is TRBD1 (5 bases). Germline CDR1 and CDR2: LNHDA and SQIVND (reference sequence). This CDR3 comprises 16 residues. The V end was cut by 3 bases, the J end by 1 base, with 15 bases between. CDR3 sequence: CASSMVWGGVQETQYF. In DNA, the CDR3 is TGTGCCAGTAGTATGGTTTGGGGCGGAGTCCAAGAGACCCAGTACTTC.

The genes are TRBV5-1 and TRBJ2-7, with 7 bases that match TRBD1. With 4 bases clipped from V and 5 bases from J, the junction kept 6 bases outside the gene matches. The CDR3 is 13 amino acids. CDR1 SGHRS and CDR2 YFSETQ come from the germline V gene. This CDR3 is CASSLGTANEQYF. The CDR3 region has the DNA TGCGCCAGCAGCCTAGGGACAGCCAACGAGCAGTACTTC. Full variable domain (missing parts from reference TRBV5-1 and TRBJ2-7): KAGVTQTPRYLIKTRGQQVTLSCSPISGHRSVSWYQQTPGQGLQFLFEYFSETQRNKGNFPGRFSGRQFSNSRSEMNVSTLELGDSALYLCASSLGTANEQYFGPGTRLTVT.

CDR3 bases: TGTGCCAGCAGTGGGAGAAACTATGGCTACACCTTC. It yields the protein CASSGRNYGYTF. This rearrangement joins TRBV2 to TRBJ1-2; D uncertain. CDR3 size: 12 residues. Germline V gene lookup returns CDR1 SNHLY and CDR2 FYNNEI. V was shortened by 4 bases and J by 2 bases, with 5 bases between the two germline ends.

V gene TRBV5-1 combines with J gene TRBJ1-1; maybe TRBD1 (6 bases). CDR3 size: 16 residues. Germline assignment: CDR1 SGHRS and CDR2 YFSETQ. V was shortened by 5 bases and J by 0 bases, with 17 bases between the two germline ends. CDR3 in amino acids: CASRPPKGTLNTEAFF. In nucleotides, the CDR3 is TGCGCCAGCAGACCGCCCAAGGGGACACTGAACACTGAAGCTTTCTTT.

This clone has just one count. The rearrangement uses TRBV5-1 and TRBJ1-1, with 7 bases fitting TRBD1. Germline-derived CDR1 and CDR2 are SGHRS and YFSETQ. This CDR3 has 15 amino acids. J gave up 0 bases and V 2 bases, and 4 bases lay outside the gene matches. This chain's CDR3 is CASSLWDRMNTEAFF. The CDR3 DNA reads TGCGCCAGCAGCTTATGGGACAGAATGAACACTGAAGCTTTCTTT.

The chain joins TRBV19 to TRBJ2-1, with 8 bases fitting TRBD2. V was pared by 3 bases and J by 1 base, with 5 bases of the junction left unmatched. The CDR3 sequence is 16 residues long. Germline CDR1 is LNHDA and CDR2 is SQIVND (reference sequence). The CDR3, as DNA: TGTGCCAGTAGTATGTACGGGGGGGCGTCCTACAATGAGCAGTTCTTC. This codes for CASSMYGGASYNEQFF.

This chain uses TRBV4-2 with TRBJ2-3; TRBD2 matches at 7 bases. Germline CDR1 is LGHNA and CDR2 is YNFKEQ. CDR3 length: 21 residues. J was trimmed by 3 bases and V by 4 bases; bases with no gene match: 25. CDR3 DNA: TGTGCCAGCAGCCCCTTTTCGCTAGCGGAAAACATAATCGACCATACAGATACGCAGTATTTT. The encoded protein is CASSPFSLAENIIDHTDTQYF.

J is TRBJ2-7 and V is TRBV9; D is perhaps TRBD2 (7 bases). CDR1 and CDR2 (germline): SGDLS, YYNGEE. Trimming took off 2 bases at V and 4 bases at J, with 16 bases between the two ends. The CDR3 is made up of 15 amino acids. The CDR3 nucleotides are TGTGCCAGCAGCGTGGGGGGCGGGAGTCTATACGAGCAGTACTTC. Translated: CASSVGGGSLYEQYF.

The J gene is TRBJ1-5, the V gene TRBV4-2; no clear D. Trimming left V 3 bases short and J 0 bases short, with 9 bases between. This CDR3 is 15 amino acids long. CDR1 and CDR2 from the germline V gene are LGHNA and YNFKEQ. CDR3 nucleotides: TGTGCCAGCAGCCATCGGGGTGATAGCAATCAGCCCCAGCATTTT. Its protein is CASSHRGDSNQPQHF.

The chain couples TRBV28 to TRBJ1-4; D perhaps matches TRBD1 (5 bases). Germline V gene sequence: CDR1 MDHEN, CDR2 SYDVKM. This CDR3 has 15 amino acids. V was clipped by 7 bases and J by 4 bases, with 16 bases between them. CDR3 nucleotides: TGTGCCAGCACCCCCGGGACTGCTCATAATGAAAAACTGTTTTTT. Translation gives CASTPGTAHNEKLFF.

V is TRBV5-4 and J is TRBJ1-1; D unresolved. Per germline, CDR1 SGHNT and CDR2 YYREEE (reference sequence). The V gene lost 5 bases and the J gene lost 1 base, with 9 bases spanning the gap. CDR3 length equals 13 residues. The DNA for the CDR3 is TGTGCCAGCAGGATCCGGGGGAACACTGAAGCTTTCTTT. Translation: CASRIRGNTEAFF.

The J gene is TRBJ2-1, the V gene TRBV10-3; TRBD2 aligns across 7 bases. V lost 10 bases and J lost 0; bases outside the gene matches: 9. The CDR3 covers 15 residues. Germline V lookup: CDR1 ENHRY, CDR2 SYGVKD. The CDR3 bases are TGTGCCAGCGAAGCGGGGAGCAGCTCCTACAATGAGCAGTTCTTC. Its protein is CASEAGSSSYNEQFF.

The rearrangement joins TRBV30 to TRBJ1-2; D unclear. Germline V gives CDR1 GTSNPN, CDR2 SVGIG (reference sequence). V lost 0 bases, J lost 6 bases, and 17 bases lay in between. The CDR3 extends over 15 amino acids. CDR3 sequence (DNA): TGTGCCTGGAGTGTGTTGGGAGTGCTTGAAAATGGCTACACCTTC. Its translation is CAWSVLGVLENGYTF.

In DNA, the CDR3 is TGTGCCAGTAGTTCCAGACAGAATAGCAATCAGCCCCAGCATTTT. Its protein product is CASSSRQNSNQPQHF. This chain links TRBV19 with TRBJ1-5; TRBD1 might be the D (5 bases). The V end was cut by 5 bases, the J end by 0 bases, with 11 bases between. Looked up from germline, CDR1 is LNHDA and CDR2 is SQIVND (reference sequence). The CDR3 runs 15 residues.

The rearrangement links TRBV27 to TRBJ2-7; 10 bases fit TRBD1. V gave up 5 bases and J gave up 4 bases; unmatched junction bases: 2. Germline CDR1 MNHEY, CDR2 SMNVEV (reference sequence). The CDR3 covers 13 residues. DNA for the CDR3: TGTGCCAGCAGTATGGGACAGGGGTACGAGCAGTACTTC. It encodes CASSMGQGYEQYF.

V gene TRBV7-6 combines with J gene TRBJ2-5; 11 bases agree with TRBD2. V dropped 3 bases and J dropped 2; count of bases not matched to a gene: 5. CDR3 length: 16 residues. Germline V gene data show CDR1 as SGHVS and CDR2 as FNYEAQ. In DNA, the CDR3 is TGTGCCAGCAGCTTGGGTAGCGGGAGGGTTCAAGAGACCCAGTACTTC. The encoded protein is CASSLGSGRVQETQYF.

The genes are TRBV7-2 and TRBJ1-2, with no clear D. Germline CDR1 reads SGHTA; CDR2 reads FQGNSA. V dropped 1 base and J dropped 5 bases, with 8 bases sitting between them. This CDR3 has 13 residues. The CDR3 nucleotides are TGTGCCAGCAGCTTAGTTAAGGAGTATGGCTACACCTTC. This encodes CASSLVKEYGYTF.